This paragraph covers one T cell receptor beta chain sequence. No antigen is known for it. The sample is drawn from a study of T cell repertoires in ileal Crohn's disease. Findings and limits, study-wide: Every patient over 26.8% clonality showed endoscopic recurrence.

Here immunoSEQ multiplex PCR was the method, and the copy in TCRdb shows in-frame clones only, minus some. The data hold about 14,000 clones, with approximately 78% observed a single time. V lost 0 bases and J 8 bases, leaving 8 bases between the germline ends. Germline-derived CDR1 and CDR2 are ENHRY and SYGVKD. The CDR3 loop spans 12 amino acids. The sequenced sample was ileal tissue. The gene calls are TRBV10-3 and TRBJ2-7, with D perhaps matching TRBD2 (6 bases). The TCR originated in an adult with Crohn's disease. The CDR3 loop reads CAISESRGKQYF. The CDR3 nucleotides are TGTGCCATCAGTGAGTCCCGGGGGAAGCAGTACTTC.